A few counts support the clone carrying this T cell receptor beta chain. The data belong to a study of blood T cells in healthy people across ages. The second PCR ran roughly 6 to 11 cycles with a sample-barcoded 5' primer and J-beta primers. Every sample produced at least 2.5 million CDR3-containing paired-end reads. TCRdb called the 5' RACE reads again in MiXCR, with one record for every CDR3 protein. The data show over a million distinct CDR3 sequences, roughly 43% seen once. Germline V gene lookup returns CDR1 MNHNY and CDR2 SVGAGI (reference sequence). The CDR3 contains 17 residues. V was pared by 6 bases and J by 0 bases, with 15 bases between.

Sequencing input: blood. The chain employs TRBV6-6 and TRBJ1-6, with D unclear. This sequence was found in a young woman in good health. Here the CDR3 reads CASSALGLSSYNSPLHF. CDR3 sequence (DNA): TGTGCCAGCAGCGCCCTGGGCCTTAGCTCCTATAATTCACCCCTCCACTTT.